What follows describes a single T cell receptor (beta chain). Its antigen is as yet unknown. Use of 60 Vbeta and 13 Jbeta primers characterized the PCR. The repertoire was sequenced with immunoSEQ multiplex PCR; TCRdb's copy has only in-frame clones and lacks some. The sample has some 140,000 clones, roughly 85% seen once; the top ten hold about 6.8%. V shed 2 bases and J shed 0 bases, with 10 bases lying between them. This CDR3 comprises 14 residues. The V gene's germline CDR1 is GTSNPN and CDR2 SVGIG (reference sequence). The data are from a study of cytomegalovirus exposure and HLA in healthy donors. General observations from the study: Immune exposure information comprised only CMV serostatus.

Sample: PBMCs. The clonotype comes from a middle-aged man in good health and CMV-seropositive. The rearrangement links TRBV30 to TRBJ1-2, with unresolved D. The CDR3 sequence: CAWSPETTNYGYTF. The CDR3 DNA sequence: TGTGCCTGGAGTCCCGAGACAACTAACTATGGCTACACCTTC.